This T cell receptor (beta chain) emerged from a study of identical twins. Study conclusions and caveats: The study based its conclusions on cross-sectional statistical analysis and did not follow the same donors. It was out-of-frame TCR alpha sharing in monozygotic twins that models underestimated. Researchers reported weaker excess twin sharing in beta out-of-frame sequences.

Through template switching, a universal primer site was introduced, and the cDNA contained unique molecular identifiers. MiXCR was run by TCRdb on the 5' RACE reads, yielding one entry per CDR3 protein. The table includes some 1,700,000 distinct CDR3 sequences, around 33% detected once. With regard to this clonotype: The antigen is undetermined.

V lost 0 bases, J lost 0 bases, and 7 bases stayed unmatched. Germline V CDR1 and CDR2: MNHNY, SVGAGI (reference sequence). The CDR3 extends over 17 amino acids. The sequence was collected from a newborn girl in good health. Sequenced material: cord blood. The chain joins TRBV6-6 to TRBJ2-7; 8 bases are a match to TRBD1. CDR3 DNA sequence: TGTGCCAGCAGTTACTCATCCGAGGACAGGGTCTCCTACGAGCAGTACTTC. It codes for CASSYSSEDRVSYEQYF.